The source of this TCR beta chain is a study of T-cell memory formation after mild COVID-19. Study-level background: Clusters were largely donor specific.

This clonotype has only a few counts. The antigen is undetermined. Trimming left V 4 bases short and J 0 bases short, with 11 bases between. Per germline, CDR1 SGHRS and CDR2 YFSETQ. The CDR3 length is 16 residues. Notes on the study in general: Memory cells collected pre-infection included some clones that later responded, suggesting cross-reactive memory joined.

TCRdb independently ran MiXCR on the 5' RACE reads; one entry per CDR3 protein. The table lists 550,000 to 600,000 distinct CDR3 sequences, about 20% of them singletons. The clonotype comes from an adult woman who had mild COVID-19 (a few samples of this study predate the infection). Cell type and time point are not known. The chain links TRBV5-1 to TRBJ2-6, with D unresolved. Sequences were obtained from PBMCs or a T cell subset sorted from them (not recorded which). CDR3 sequence (DNA): TGCGCCAGCAGCCATCCAGTGAGCTCTGGGGCCAACGTCCTGACTTTC. As protein: CASSHPVSSGANVLTF.